This TCR beta chain stems from a study of T cells after posttransplantation cyclophosphamide. Whole-study results and caveats: TRB clonality was highly associated with recipient CMV seropositivity and reactivation. TRB overlap between skin or GI tissue T cells and blood was limited. Later post-transplant blood repertoires were often dominated by donor CD8+ memory clones.

Germline-derived CDR1 and CDR2 are SQVTM and ANQGSEA. The CDR3 has 13 amino acids. Sequencing used immunoSEQ multiplex PCR; TCRdb keeps in-frame clones, though not all of them. This sample has about 3,400 clones, with 80% to 85% found just once. About this clone itself: What it binds is unknown.

This sequence was found in a woman in her sixties in good health, CMV-negative, and a related stem cell transplant donor. The chain carries TRBV29-1 and TRBJ1-3; no reliable D call. Sequenced input: CD8+ T cells sorted from bone marrow. The CDR3 DNA is TGCAGTGCCGGCGGCCGCAATGGAAACACCATATATTTT. Its protein is CSAGGRNGNTIYF.